What follows are 20 T cell receptor beta chains derived from one specimen sequenced in a study of blood T cells in healthy people across ages (dated by TCRdb to between 2014 and 2017). Libraries came from 5' RACE. TCRdb names Illumina HiSeq 2500 as the instrument used. A second about 7 to 11 cycle PCR used a sample-barcoded 5' primer and a J-beta primer mix. Through fastp at Q25 and MiXCR, TCRdb rebuilt clones from the public reads, retaining in-frame beta chains. Entries are consolidated by CDR3 protein sequence, retaining the most common genes and DNA. This sample comprises 800,000 or so distinct CDR3 sequences, just under 25% of them detected only once. Of the sample, around 3.6% is held by the ten largest clones. This sample also belongs to another study, concerning T cells of mothers and their children.

Sequencing was done on a sample of blood. The receptors here all came from a boy between 10 and 17 years old in good health.

As regards this clonotype: Possible read error: a much larger clone is one base away. The gene calls are TRBV28 and TRBJ2-7; perhaps D is TRBD1 or TRBD2 (6 bases each). The germline V and J ends were trimmed by 8 bases and 6 bases, with 17 bases remaining between them. This CDR3 is 13 amino acids long. Germline CDR1 reads MDHEN; CDR2 reads SYDVKM. CDR3 in amino acids: CASPLAEGGEQYF. The CDR3 DNA is TGTGCCAGCCCCTTAGCAGAGGGGGGCGAGCAGTACTTC.

This clonotype has only one observation. V usage is TRBV28 and J usage is TRBJ2-1, with D possibly called TRBD1 or TRBD2 (6 bases each). The J call may be mistaken, given a closer DNA end match to TRBJ2-5. Germline loops: CDR1 MDHEN, CDR2 SYDVKM. The CDR3 is made up of 12 amino acids. DNA of the CDR3: TGTGCCAGCAGTTGGCGTGGAGGGGGCCAGTACTTC. Amino acids: CASSWRGGGQYF.

The chain carries TRBV7-8 and TRBJ1-1; D possibly corresponds to TRBD1 (6 bases). Germline values: CDR1 SGHVS, CDR2 FQNEAQ. This CDR3 has 15 amino acids. Trimming cost V 5 bases and J 0 bases, with 13 bases left between them. The CDR3 spells CASSALTGMNTEAFF. As DNA, the CDR3 is TGTGCCAGCAGCGCATTGACAGGAATGAACACTGAAGCTTTCTTT.

This clonotype was seen only a few times. The chain is built from TRBV27 and TRBJ1-2; 7 bases fit TRBD1. Germline V lookup: CDR1 MNHEY, CDR2 SMNVEV (reference sequence). V lost 6 bases and J lost 3; bases outside the gene matches: 4. This CDR3 contains 13 residues. CDR3 DNA: TGTGCCAGCAGGGGAGGGGGCTACTATGGCTACACCTTC. This translates into CASRGGGYYGYTF.

V is TRBV5-6 and J is TRBJ2-1, with 8 bases identical to TRBD2. V lost 5 bases to trimming and J lost 5 bases; unmatched junction nucleotides: 9. CDR3 size: 15 residues. Germline V gene data show CDR1 as SGHDT and CDR2 as YYEEEE. The CDR3 sequence: CASRQSGGLDNEQFF. CDR3 coding DNA: TGTGCCAGCAGACAGAGCGGGGGCCTAGACAATGAGCAGTTCTTC.

This sequence joins TRBV19 and TRBJ2-2; D not certain. The germline V gene has CDR1 LNHDA and CDR2 SQIVND (reference sequence). CDR3 size: 14 residues. Trimming took off 8 bases at V and 4 bases at J, with 14 bases between the two ends. DNA of the CDR3: TGTGCCAGTCTATACGGCCCAGGCACCGGGGAGCTGTTTTTT. Residues: CASLYGPGTGELFF.

The chain combines TRBV28 with TRBJ2-7; possible D gene TRBD2, 5 bases. Germline CDR1 and CDR2: MDHEN and SYDVKM. The CDR3 totals 11 residues. The V end lost 5 bases, the J end lost 6 bases, and 8 bases lay between the germline ends. As DNA, the CDR3 is TGTGCCAGCAGTACACTAGGCGAGCAGTACTTC. Encoded protein: CASSTLGEQYF.

There are a few counts of this clonotype. V usage is TRBV10-3 and J usage is TRBJ2-7; D call uncertain. CDR3 length: 12 residues. CDR1 is ENHRY, CDR2 SYGVKD, per germline. V lost 6 bases and J lost 3, with 9 bases in between. CDR3 sequence: CAIRDQSYEQYF. CDR3 DNA: TGTGCCATCAGGGACCAGAGCTACGAGCAGTACTTC.

This clonotype was detected only a few times. The chain has TRBV28 and TRBJ1-5; D is unresolved. Germline V CDR1 and CDR2: MDHEN, SYDVKM. The CDR3 loop spans 15 amino acids. The V gene lost 3 bases and the J gene lost 0 bases, with 9 bases spanning the gap. The CDR3 sequence: CASSFWQYSNQPQHF. The CDR3 DNA sequence: TGTGCCAGCAGTTTTTGGCAGTATAGCAATCAGCCCCAGCATTTT.

This clonotype was picked up a small number of times. The chain combines TRBV5-1 with TRBJ2-7, with 7 nucleotides matching TRBD2. The V and J ends lost 0 bases and 6 bases, in that order; junction bases with no gene match: 12. This CDR3 has 16 amino acids. CDR1 and CDR2 from the germline V gene are SGHRS and YFSETQ. The CDR3 bases are TGCGCCAGCAGCTTGGCCTTCCAGGGTTCGGGAGGCGAGCAGTACTTC. Its protein is CASSLAFQGSGGEQYF. Full variable domain (missing parts from reference TRBV5-1 and TRBJ2-7): KAGVTQTPRYLIKTRGQQVTLSCSPISGHRSVSWYQQTPGQGLQFLFEYFSETQRNKGNFPGRFSGRQFSNSRSEMNVSTLELGDSALYLCASSLAFQGSGGEQYFGPGTRLTVT.

The chain links TRBV28 to TRBJ2-1; 9 bases match TRBD2. This CDR3 is built from 16 residues. The junction had 10 bases not matched to a gene; V was cut back by 4 bases and J by 6 bases. From germline, CDR1 is MDHEN and CDR2 SYDVKM. CDR3 protein: CASSSPAREGPNEQFF. The CDR3 DNA reads as TGTGCCAGCAGTTCCCCGGCGCGGGAGGGCCCCAATGAGCAGTTCTTC.

Only a few counts were recorded for this clonotype. The chain couples TRBV11-2 to TRBJ2-2, with 9 bases matching TRBD2. Looked up from germline, CDR1 is SGHAT and CDR2 is FQNNGV. Unmatched junction bases numbered 6, after V lost 4 bases and J lost 6 bases. This CDR3 is 15 amino acids long. CDR3 residues: CASSWGLATAGELFF. CDR3 coding DNA: TGTGCCAGCAGCTGGGGACTAGCCACGGCCGGGGAGCTGTTTTTT.

This clonotype was seen a few times. This chain joins TRBV14 and TRBJ2-7; D unresolved. The CDR3 covers 14 residues. Trimming removed 4 bases from V and 2 bases from J, with 12 bases in between. Germline V gene sequence: CDR1 SGHDN, CDR2 FVKESK. CDR3 residues: CASSPAANAYEQYF. CDR3 DNA: TGTGCCAGCAGCCCGGCGGCAAACGCCTACGAGCAGTACTTC. Supplemented by reference TRBV14 and TRBJ2-7, the full variable domain reads EAGVTQFPSHSVIEKGQTVTLRCDPISGHDNLYWYRRVMGKEIKFLLHFVKESKQDESGMPNNRFLAERTGGTYSTLKVQPAELEDSGVYFCASSPAANAYEQYFGPGTRLTVT.

The chain employs TRBV6-1 and TRBJ2-1; the match to TRBD2 covers 10 bases. The germline V gene has CDR1 MNHNS and CDR2 SASEGT. With 8 bases clipped from V and 4 bases from J, the junction kept 5 bases outside the gene matches. The CDR3 totals 14 residues. The CDR3 DNA reads TGTGCCAGCGCTAAGCGGGGGGGATACAATGAGCAGTTCTTC. Translated, it gives CASAKRGGYNEQFF.

This rearrangement joins TRBV3-1 to TRBJ1-2; D uncertain. V lost 4 bases and J 2 bases, leaving 11 bases between the germline ends. Per germline, CDR1 LGHDT and CDR2 YNNKEL (reference sequence). The length of the CDR3 is 14 residues. CDR3 loop: CASSLGPNNYGYTF. The CDR3 nucleotides read TGTGCCAGCAGCCTCGGGCCGAACAACTATGGCTACACCTTC.

For the CDR3, the DNA is TGTGCCAGCAGGGGAGGGCTAGCGGGAACCGCCGCCTACGAGCAGTACTTC. This gives the protein CASRGGLAGTAAYEQYF. The chain combines TRBV2 with TRBJ2-7, with 9 nucleotides matching TRBD2. CDR1 and CDR2 (germline): SNHLY, FYNNEI. Unmatched junction bases numbered 14, after V lost 6 bases and J lost 2 bases. CDR3 length: 17 residues.

V gene TRBV5-1 combines with J gene TRBJ1-1; no clear D gene. V was trimmed by 0 bases and J by 1 base, leaving 7 bases between them. This CDR3 has 14 amino acids. Per the germline V gene, CDR1 is SGHRS and CDR2 is YFSETQ. CDR3 bases: TGCGCCAGCAGCTTGGCCTACGGGAACACTGAAGCTTTCTTT. Its translation is CASSLAYGNTEAFF.

This clonotype was recorded many times. This chain connects TRBV20-1 to TRBJ2-7; D possibly uses TRBD1 or TRBD2 (5 bases each). Germline V lookup: CDR1 DFQATT, CDR2 SNEGSKA (reference sequence). The CDR3 spans 12 residues. Deletions cut 7 bases from V and 6 bases from J, with 16 bases between. CDR3 amino acids: CSGGTNGPEQYF. CDR3 sequence (DNA): TGCAGTGGGGGGACGAACGGCCCCGAGCAGTACTTC.

V and J are TRBV3-1 and TRBJ1-6; 7 bases line up with TRBD1. This CDR3 is built from 17 residues. Trimming cost V 4 bases and J 0 bases; bases outside gene matches: 6. Germline CDR1 LGHDT, CDR2 YNNKEL (reference sequence). The CDR3 spells CASSRDSGSSYNSPLHF. The CDR3 bases are TGTGCCAGCAGCCGGGACAGTGGGTCCTCCTATAATTCACCCCTCCACTTT.

This clonotype appeared a few times. The chain recombines TRBV29-1 with TRBJ2-5; 13 bases agree with TRBD2. There are 16 residues in the CDR3. Germline V gene lookup returns CDR1 SQVTM and CDR2 ANQGSEA. Unmatched junction bases numbered 5, after V lost 0 bases and J lost 4 bases. The CDR3 sequence: CSVEDGLAGEGETQYF. Here the CDR3 DNA reads TGCAGCGTTGAAGATGGACTAGCGGGAGAGGGAGAGACCCAGTACTTC. Based on the CDR3 plus reference TRBV29-1 and TRBJ2-5, the full variable domain is SAVISQKPSRDICQRGTSLTIQCQVDSQVTMMFWYRQQPGQSLTLIATANQGSEATYESGFVIDKFPISRPNLTFSTLTVSNMSPEDSSIYLCSVEDGLAGEGETQYFGPGTRLLVL.